The entry that follows covers one T cell receptor beta chain sequence. Which antigen it targets is not known. No base quality information exists; no much larger clone differs at one position. The data derive from a study of T cell changes during pregnancy in multiple sclerosis (dated by TCRdb to about 2019). Study-level background: Changes in the T cell repertoire over the course of pregnancy were examined in this study in women with multiple sclerosis.

From cysteine to phenylalanine, the CDR3 is 12 amino acids long. The read is trimmed to its CDR3 DNA, 36 bases read in frame from base 1. A distance of 8 bases separates the germline ends of V and J, which lose 1 base and 10 bases respectively. For CDR1 and CDR2, the germline V gene lists LGHNA and YNFKEQ. The library was built by means of the immunoSEQ multiplex PCR assay. The table was pulled from immuneACCESS by TCRdb, which kept in-frame rearrangements only. Such tables lose some clones; where checked, under half of the loss comes from unresolved V genes, and the rest has no known cause. The sample yields some 19,000 clones; over 80% were counted once. Of the sample, 4.5% to 7% is held by the ten largest clones.

The receptor's source is a female donor in good health, enrolled as a control in a pregnancy study. This chain joins TRBV4-2 to TRBJ2-1; no D gene can be assigned with confidence. The sample consisted of CD8+ T cells from peripheral blood mononuclear cells, taken after pregnancy. The DNA sequence reads TGTGCCAGCAGCCAAGTATCCGGGGAGCAGTTCTTC. Translated, this is CASSQVSGEQFF.